The 27 T cell receptor beta chains below were found in one sample sequenced in a study of blood T cells in healthy people across ages. Primers used in a second PCR of about 7 to 12 cycles were a sample-barcoded 5' primer and a J-beta primer mix. TCRdb itself ran the 5' RACE reads through MiXCR, one entry per CDR3 protein. Found here are around 940,000 distinct CDR3 sequences, roughly 51% of them singletons; the top ten hold about 21%. Sequencing was done on a sample of blood. The receptors here all came from a woman aged 55-69 years in good health.

The rearrangement uses TRBV4-3 and TRBJ2-7; D call uncertain. Germline CDR1 reads LGHNA; CDR2 reads YSLEER. The ends were cut back, 1 base at V and 3 bases at J, with 19 bases in the middle. This CDR3 comprises 17 residues. CDR3 protein: CASSQGAAQNELYEQYF. The CDR3, as DNA: TGCGCCAGCAGCCAAGGAGCCGCCCAGAATGAACTCTACGAGCAGTACTTC.

The chain joins TRBV11-2 to TRBJ2-7; possibly TRBD2 for D (5 bases). Germline CDR1 is SGHAT and CDR2 is FQNNGV. Trimming took 1 base from V and 3 from J, leaving 19 bases between them. This CDR3 region has 17 residues. In DNA, the CDR3 is TGTGCCAGCAGCTTAGCACGAACCGGGAAAACGGGCTACGAGCAGTACTTC. Amino acids: CASSLARTGKTGYEQYF.

This clonotype was counted only a few times. V and J are TRBV7-9 and TRBJ2-7; D gene ambiguous. The CDR3 loop spans 14 amino acids. Trimming cost V 3 bases and J 2 bases, with 11 bases left between them. In germline, CDR1 is SEHNR, CDR2 FQNEAQ (reference sequence). This CDR3 is CASSFWVQPYEQYF. In DNA form, the CDR3 reads TGTGCCAGCAGCTTCTGGGTGCAGCCCTACGAGCAGTACTTC. The full variable domain, its missing parts supplied by reference TRBV7-9 and TRBJ2-7, is DTGVSQNPRHKITKRGQNVTFRCDPISEHNRLYWYRQTLGQGPEFLTYFQNEAQLEKSRLLSDRFSAERPKGSFSTLEIQRTEQGDSAMYLCASSFWVQPYEQYFGPGTRLTVT.

This clonotype turned up a few times. The J gene is TRBJ2-7, the V gene TRBV4-1; D may be TRBD2 (5 bases). CDR3 length: 14 amino acids. Trimming shortened V by 1 base and J by 4 bases, and 11 bases separated the two germline ends. Germline CDR1 MGHRA, CDR2 YSYEKL. CDR3 DNA: TGCGCCAGCAGCCAAGCCGGCAGGAGGTACGAGCAGTACTTC. Translation: CASSQAGRRYEQYF.

This chain uses TRBV4-1 with TRBJ2-7; 8 bases are a match to TRBD2. The CDR3 runs to 14 residues. The V and J ends lost 2 bases and 7 bases, in that order; junction bases with no gene match: 7. Germline assignment: CDR1 MGHRA and CDR2 YSYEKL. This CDR3 is CASSQMTSVNEQYF. The DNA for the CDR3 is TGCGCCAGCAGCCAAATGACTAGCGTTAATGAGCAGTACTTC.

The chain is built from TRBV13 and TRBJ2-1; 7 bases are shared with TRBD2. With V trimmed by 2 bases and J by 6 bases, 10 bases remained unmatched. This CDR3 has 16 residues. Germline values: CDR1 PRHDT, CDR2 FYEKMQ (reference sequence). CDR3 sequence reads: CASSLRSASGLNEQFF. CDR3 in DNA: TGTGCCAGCAGCTTACGGTCCGCTAGCGGCCTCAATGAGCAGTTCTTC. The complete variable domain, with remaining parts taken from reference TRBV13 and TRBJ2-1, reads AAGVIQSPRHLIKEKRETATLKCYPIPRHDTVYWYQQGPGQDPQFLISFYEKMQSDKGSIPDRFSAQQFSDYHSELNMSSLELGDSALYFCASSLRSASGLNEQFFGPGTRLTVL.

This clonotype has just a few counts. V usage is TRBV4-2 and J usage is TRBJ2-3; TRBD2 matches at 8 bases. V shed 4 bases, J shed 5 bases, and the junction held 14 bases outside the gene matches. CDR3 size: 17 residues. CDR1 LGHNA and CDR2 YNFKEQ come from the germline V gene. CDR3 DNA sequence: TGTGCCAGCAGCCTTAACCCGGCGGGACTAGGTGGAGATACGCAGTATTTT. Translated, it gives CASSLNPAGLGGDTQYF.

The chain recombines TRBV28 with TRBJ1-5, with D unclear. The CDR3 runs 13 residues. Germline-derived CDR1 and CDR2 are MDHEN and SYDVKM. V was cut by 7 bases and J by 2 bases, with 9 bases left in between. In DNA form, the CDR3 reads TGTGCCAGCATCCTTAGGGGCAATCAGCCCCAGCATTTT. This codes for CASILRGNQPQHF.

The chain is built from TRBV27 and TRBJ2-7, with TRBD2 matching 7 bases. The CDR3 is 15 amino acids. CDR1 and CDR2 (germline): MNHEY, SMNVEV (reference sequence). With V trimmed by 7 bases and J by 7 bases, 16 bases remained unmatched. As DNA, the CDR3 is TGTGCCAGCAAACGAGCGGGAAGTGGTACGTTAGAGCAGTACTTC. This sequence encodes CASKRAGSGTLEQYF.

On this clonotype: The junction does not match germline at one end; this may be a read error. The rearrangement uses TRBV7-2 and TRBJ2-3; D may be TRBD1 (5 bases). Germline V gene data show CDR1 as SGHTA and CDR2 as FQGNSA. CDR3 length: 15 residues. The CDR3 DNA is TGTGCCGGCAGCATGGACACTTCGGGCGCAGATACGCAGTATTTT. It yields the protein CAGSMDTSGADTQYF.

This clonotype has more than one count but fewer than ten. The V and J genes are TRBV2 and TRBJ2-3; maybe TRBD2 (6 bases). Germline V CDR1 and CDR2: SNHLY, FYNNEI. The CDR3 runs 14 residues. Trimming left V 7 bases short and J 2 bases short, with 13 bases between. Here the CDR3 DNA reads TGTGCCAGCAACCGGGACTCCAACACAGATACGCAGTATTTT. It translates to CASNRDSNTDTQYF.

This chain links TRBV5-6 with TRBJ2-5; D may match TRBD1 or TRBD2 (5 bases each). Matching the DNA end better, TRBJ2-7 makes the J call doubtful. Germline V lookup: CDR1 SGHDT, CDR2 YYEEEE. The CDR3 runs to 16 residues. This chain's CDR3 is CASSWASGHLADEQYF. In nucleotides, the CDR3 is TGTGCCAGCAGCTGGGCATCGGGGCATCTAGCCGACGAGCAGTACTTC.

The V call is TRBV12-3 or TRBV12-4, the J call TRBJ1-5; D gene ambiguous. V lost 5 bases, J lost 6 bases, and 8 bases lay in between. This CDR3 spans 12 amino acids. CDR3 region: CASSPLSQPQHF. CDR3 DNA sequence: TGTGCCAGCAGTCCACTAAGTCAGCCCCAGCATTTT.

V and J are TRBV4-1 and TRBJ2-7; D tentatively fits TRBD1 or TRBD2 (7 bases each). This CDR3 is 14 amino acids long. Trimming pared 1 base from V and 6 bases from J, leaving 13 bases between. Germline CDR1 reads MGHRA; CDR2 reads YSYEKL. CDR3 in amino acids: CASSQGIRGGEQYF. The DNA for the CDR3 is TGCGCCAGCAGCCAAGGAATCAGGGGGGGCGAGCAGTACTTC.

The V gene is TRBV4-3, the J gene TRBJ2-3; 11 nucleotides line up with TRBD2. The CDR3 contains 17 residues. V was clipped by 0 bases and J by 5 bases; unmatched bases: 7. Per the germline V gene, CDR1 is LGHNA and CDR2 is YSLEER. The CDR3 DNA reads as TGCGCCAGCAGCCAAGAGTTCAGGCTAGCGGGAGGAGATACGCAGTATTTT. As protein: CASSQEFRLAGGDTQYF.

This clonotype was seen more than once but under ten times. The gene calls are TRBV7-9 and TRBJ2-5, with D perhaps matching TRBD1 or TRBD2 (5 bases each). Germline-derived CDR1 and CDR2 are SEHNR and FQNEAQ (reference sequence). V was trimmed by 3 bases and J by 5 bases, leaving 13 bases between them. This CDR3 has 14 amino acids. CDR3 DNA sequence: TGTGCCAGCAGCTTCCGGGACGTATGGGAGACCCAGTACTTC. Protein product: CASSFRDVWETQYF.

V usage is TRBV20-1 and J usage is TRBJ2-1; D is perhaps TRBD1 (5 bases). Germline V CDR1 and CDR2: DFQATT, SNEGSKA (reference sequence). V dropped 2 bases and J dropped 4 bases, with 24 bases sitting between them. The CDR3 is made up of 18 amino acids. The CDR3 loop reads CSARIQGGGPRVYNEQFF. CDR3 in DNA: TGCAGTGCTAGAATTCAGGGCGGCGGTCCTCGGGTTTACAATGAGCAGTTCTTC.

Worth noting for this clonotype: This sequence may be a read error, since a much larger clone differs from it by one base. CDR3 DNA: TGCAATGCAAGCCAGGGAGGGTATCCCAATCAGCCCCAGCATTTT. The encoded protein is CNASQGGYPNQPQHF. The chain has TRBV20-1 and TRBJ1-5; a weak D match, TRBD1 (5 bases). Germline V lookup: CDR1 DFQATT, CDR2 SNEGSKA (reference sequence). The CDR3 runs 15 residues.

On this clonotype itself: An end of the junction does not agree with germline; a read error may underlie this. The gene calls are TRBV29-1 and TRBJ2-3; D unresolved. CDR1 is SQVTM, CDR2 ANQGSEA, per germline. This CDR3 spans 13 amino acids. The CDR3 DNA follows: TGCAGCGTTGAACTCTATTACACAGATACGCTGTATTTT. Its protein is CSVELYYTDTLYF.

V gene TRBV4-2 combines with J gene TRBJ2-3; unclear D gene. Germline CDR1 LGHNA, CDR2 YNFKEQ. V lost 5 bases to trimming and J lost 4 bases, with 22 bases between them. The CDR3 spans 17 residues. CDR3 sequence reads: CASSYHLSGTTSDTQYF. The CDR3 DNA reads as TGTGCCAGCAGCTACCATCTCTCCGGAACCACGTCAGATACGCAGTATTTT.

This clonotype occurred a few times. The chain joins TRBV12-3 or TRBV12-4 to TRBJ2-7; D call uncertain. V lost 3 bases, J lost 3 bases, and 15 bases lay in between. This CDR3 comprises 15 residues. DNA of the CDR3: TGTGCCAGCAGTTTGGCCCGGACCCTCGACTACGAGCAGTACTTC. Its translation: CASSLARTLDYEQYF.

A word on this clonotype: This clone may be a read error of a much larger clone one base away. The chain carries TRBV10-3 and TRBJ2-1, with 13 bases that match TRBD2. With 5 bases clipped from V and 10 bases from J, the junction kept 8 bases outside the gene matches. There are 15 residues in the CDR3. Germline CDR1 is ENHRY and CDR2 is SYGVKD. The CDR3 reads CAISRLAGGTYEQFF. The DNA of the CDR3 is TGTGCCATCAGTCGACTAGCGGGAGGCACCTACGAGCAGTTCTTC.

The CDR3 DNA sequence: TGTGCCAGCAGCCGGGACGGTTTCCGCGAGCAGTACTTC. Translated, it gives CASSRDGFREQYF. J is TRBJ2-5 and V is TRBV12-3 or TRBV12-4; D tentatively reads TRBD1 or TRBD2 (5 bases each). The end of the DNA fits TRBJ2-7 better, so the J call may be wrong. The CDR3 runs to 13 residues.

Remarks on this clonotype: The junction differs from germline at one of its ends, possibly a read error. The rearrangement uses TRBV29-1 and TRBJ1-2, with 9 nucleotides matching TRBD1. Germline assignment: CDR1 SQVTM and CDR2 ANQGSEA. CDR3 size: 12 residues. The DNA of the CDR3 is TGCGGCGTTGAAGGGACAGGGAATGGCTACACCTTC. It codes for CGVEGTGNGYTF.

This chain joins TRBV27 and TRBJ2-7; the match to TRBD1 covers 10 bases. This CDR3 contains 13 residues. V lost 6 bases, J lost 5 bases, and 4 bases stayed unmatched. Germline CDR1 and CDR2: MNHEY and SMNVEV (reference sequence). CDR3 loop: CASRMTGGNEQYF. In DNA, the CDR3 is TGTGCCAGCAGGATGACAGGGGGCAACGAGCAGTACTTC.

This clonotype was seen a handful of times. The chain joins TRBV7-2 to TRBJ2-1, with TRBD1 identical over 8 bases. V shed 1 base, J shed 6 bases, and the junction held 8 bases outside the gene matches. This CDR3 comprises 16 residues. CDR1 is SGHTA, CDR2 FQGNSA, per germline. CDR3 loop: CASSLGSFRGPNEQFF. CDR3 nucleotides: TGTGCCAGCAGCTTAGGTTCTTTCAGGGGGCCCAATGAGCAGTTCTTC.

The chain employs TRBV27 and TRBJ2-3; D remains ambiguous. There are 10 residues in the CDR3. Germline V CDR1 and CDR2: MNHEY, SMNVEV (reference sequence). Trimming removed 7 bases from V and 7 bases from J, with 6 bases in between. The CDR3 DNA is TGTGCCAGCAAGGGAAATACGCAGTATTTT. It codes for CASKGNTQYF.